A single sample is the source of the 17 T cell receptor beta chains below, sequenced in a study of post-analysis software for immune sequencing data. Points from the study as a whole: Higher frequency in patients than in controls was seen for 5 or 6 TRBV segments, with TRBV5-6, TRBV5-1 and TRBV20-1 among them.

The antigens these receptors bind are not known. Unique molecular identifiers featured in each of the TCR beta cDNA libraries. MiXCR was run by TCRdb on the PCR reads, yielding one entry per CDR3 protein. The sample consists of approximately 360,000 distinct CDR3 sequences, 30% to 45% of them appearing once. Material: blood. These TCRs come from a girl aged 5 to 17 with multiple sclerosis.

This clonotype occurred a few times. The J gene is TRBJ1-2, the V gene TRBV12-3 or TRBV12-4; 7 bases are a match to TRBD1. The CDR3 extends over 15 amino acids. Trimming cost V 5 bases and J 0 bases; bases outside gene matches: 6. This CDR3 reads CASSPRQGPNYGYTF. In DNA, the CDR3 is TGTGCCAGCAGTCCACGACAGGGACCTAACTATGGCTACACCTTC.

As for this clonotype: An end of the junction differs from the germline gene, which may be a read error. V is TRBV24-1 and J is TRBJ2-1; D uncertain. There are 14 residues in the CDR3. Germline V lookup: CDR1 KGHDR, CDR2 SFDVKD. The CDR3 sequence: CAASDPTVYNEQFF. The CDR3 nucleotides are TGTGCCGCCAGTGACCCTACTGTCTACAATGAGCAGTTCTTC.

The chain uses TRBV6-5 and TRBJ1-1; tentative D call: TRBD1 (5 bases). The V gene's germline CDR1 is MNHEY and CDR2 SVGAGI. The CDR3 extends over 16 amino acids. V was cut by 4 bases and J by 1 base, with 16 bases left in between. The CDR3 here is CASSSPQGSRNTEAFF. The CDR3 coding sequence is TGTGCCAGCAGTTCTCCCCAGGGCTCCAGGAACACTGAAGCTTTCTTT.

This clonotype occurred a few times. The rearrangement joins TRBV7-3 to TRBJ2-3; no firm D call. CDR3 length: 15 residues. Germline V gives CDR1 SGHTA, CDR2 FQGTGA. V was clipped by 5 bases and J by 0 bases, with 12 bases between them. The CDR3 DNA follows: TGTGCCAGCAGCCTTACTGGGATTAGCACAGATACGCAGTATTTT. It translates to CASSLTGISTDTQYF.

This clonotype was recorded a few times. The rearrangement links TRBV5-1 to TRBJ1-1, with 9 nucleotides matching TRBD1. Germline CDR1 SGHRS, CDR2 YFSETQ. With V trimmed by 4 bases and J by 8 bases, 3 bases remained unmatched. The length of the CDR3 is 12 residues. CDR3 sequence: CASSIGTGEAFF. In DNA, the CDR3 is TGCGCCAGCAGCATTGGGACAGGGGAAGCTTTCTTT.

This clonotype was counted a few times. V and J are TRBV7-2 and TRBJ2-3; D is perhaps TRBD1 or TRBD2 (5 bases each). CDR1 is SGHTA, CDR2 FQGNSA, per germline. The length of the CDR3 is 15 residues. V lost 4 bases to trimming and J lost 2 bases, with 13 bases between them. The CDR3 bases are TGTGCCAGCAGCTCACAGCCGGGACCCACAGATACGCAGTATTTT. Translating gives CASSSQPGPTDTQYF. The entire variable domain, with the rest obtained from reference TRBV7-2 and TRBJ2-3, is as follows: GAGVSQSPSNKVTEKGKDVELRCDPISGHTALYWYRQSLGQGLEFLIYFQGNSAPDKSGLPSDRFSAERTGGSVSTLTIQRTQQEDSAVYLCASSSQPGPTDTQYFGPGTRLTVL.

The V and J genes are TRBV5-6 and TRBJ1-1, with TRBD1 matching 10 bases. Germline V gives CDR1 SGHDT, CDR2 YYEEEE. The CDR3 contains 15 residues. With 4 bases clipped from V and 3 bases from J, the junction kept 6 bases outside the gene matches. CDR3 sequence (DNA): TGTGCCAGCAGCCGGACAGGGGGATTGGACACTGAAGCTTTCTTT. Its protein product is CASSRTGGLDTEAFF.

This clonotype was counted a few times. The V and J genes are TRBV15 and TRBJ2-5; 11 bases are shared with TRBD2. The CDR3 spans 16 residues. Germline lookup yields CDR1 LNHNV and CDR2 YYDKDF (reference sequence). V dropped 0 bases and J dropped 2; count of bases not matched to a gene: 2. CDR3 in amino acids: CATSRELAGAQETQYF. The DNA of the CDR3 is TGTGCCACCAGCAGAGAACTAGCGGGGGCACAAGAGACCCAGTACTTC.

This clonotype was counted a few times. This rearrangement joins TRBV25-1 to TRBJ1-1; TRBD1 matches at 7 bases. The ends lost 5 bases at V and 8 bases at J; junction bases unmatched: 11. Germline loops: CDR1 MGHDK, CDR2 SYGVNS. The CDR3 spans 14 residues. The chain's CDR3 is CASSSYRTGEEAFF. CDR3 nucleotide sequence: TGTGCCAGCAGTTCTTACAGGACAGGTGAGGAAGCTTTCTTT.

V is TRBV20-1 and J is TRBJ1-6; D unclear. The germline V gene encodes CDR1 DFQATT and CDR2 SNEGSKA (reference sequence). V was pared by 3 bases and J by 7 bases, with 16 bases between. The CDR3 loop spans 15 amino acids. CDR3 coding DNA: TGCAGTGCTAGCCTACCGGGAAGGCAAAATTCACCCCTCCACTTT. The encoded protein is CSASLPGRQNSPLHF.

The chain uses TRBV20-1 and TRBJ2-6; D is possibly TRBD1 (6 bases). Germline lookup yields CDR1 DFQATT and CDR2 SNEGSKA (reference sequence). The CDR3 runs to 14 residues. Between the trimmed V and J ends, which lost 3 bases and 3 bases, there was a span of 9 bases. This chain's CDR3 is CSARAGDGANVLTF. The CDR3 DNA reads as TGCAGTGCTAGGGCAGGGGATGGGGCCAACGTCCTGACTTTC.

This clonotype was seen more than once but under ten times. The gene calls are TRBV5-5 and TRBJ2-3; 7 bases align to TRBD1. The CDR3 is made up of 16 amino acids. V lost 2 bases and J lost 2; bases outside the gene matches: 8. Per germline, CDR1 SGHKS and CDR2 YYEKEE (reference sequence). In nucleotides, the CDR3 is TGTGCCAGCAGCTTCTTGACAGGGATTATCACAGATACGCAGTATTTT. The encoded protein is CASSFLTGIITDTQYF.

This clonotype was seen a few times. This chain connects TRBV10-3 to TRBJ1-2; a possible D gene is TRBD1 (6 bases). The germline gives CDR1 ENHRY, CDR2 SYGVKD. V lost 0 bases, J lost 2 bases, and 16 bases lay in between. The CDR3 covers 17 residues. This CDR3 reads CAISESVLQGSNYGYTF. The DNA of the CDR3 is TGTGCCATCAGTGAGTCGGTTCTTCAGGGGTCCAACTATGGCTACACCTTC.

This clonotype was recorded a few times. For the CDR3, the DNA is TGTGCCAGCCGCTCCGGTCCCCAACCTTCCTACGAGCAGTACTTC. Translation: CASRSGPQPSYEQYF. The rearrangement uses TRBV11-2 and TRBJ2-7; D is unresolved. The germline gives CDR1 SGHAT, CDR2 FQNNGV. The CDR3 loop spans 15 amino acids. The V end was cut by 8 bases, the J end by 1 base, with 18 bases between. The full variable domain, rest sourced from reference TRBV11-2 and TRBJ2-7, is EAGVAQSPRYKIIEKRQSVAFWCNPISGHATLYWYQQILGQGPKLLIQFQNNGVVDDSQLPKDRFSAERLKGVDSTLKIQPAKLEDSAVYLCASRSGPQPSYEQYFGPGTRLTVT.

The CDR3 spells CATSGTPLVEQFF. DNA for the CDR3: TGTGCCACGTCCGGGACCCCCCTCGTTGAGCAGTTCTTC. The J gene is TRBJ2-1, the V gene TRBV7-9; D tentatively reads TRBD1 or TRBD2 (5 bases each). The germline V gene has CDR1 SEHNR and CDR2 FQNEAQ (reference sequence). V shed 10 bases and J shed 9 bases, with 19 bases lying between them. This CDR3 is 13 amino acids long.

About this clonotype itself: Likely a read error: the CDR3 ends without its conserved phenylalanine or tryptophan. This chain uses TRBV12-3 or TRBV12-4 with TRBJ2-5; D ambiguous. The J call is in doubt because the DNA end fits TRBJ2-7 better. The CDR3 spans 12 residues. CDR3 in amino acids: CASQRSVYEQYL. CDR3 bases: TGTGCCAGCCAAAGGTCGGTTTACGAGCAGTACCTC.

This clonotype has just a few counts. The chain employs TRBV2 and TRBJ2-5; TRBD1 agrees at 7 bases. The CDR3 covers 12 residues. CDR1 and CDR2 from the germline V gene are SNHLY and FYNNEI. Germline trimming cut 6 bases from V and 4 bases from J; bases unmatched to any gene: 2. The CDR3 loop reads CASRGTAETQYF. Written as DNA, the CDR3 is TGTGCCAGCAGAGGGACAGCAGAGACCCAGTACTTC.